This TCR beta chain was identified in a study of memory CD4+ T cells and cytomegalovirus serostatus. Study conclusions and caveats: Suggested: most of the CMV-linked TCR signature lies in CD4+ memory cells.

Worth noting for this clone: Its target is not known.

Produced via immunoSEQ multiplex PCR; TCRdb's table is partial and in-frame only. Of 50,000 or so clones listed, 82% are singletons. Single viable CD3+CD4+CD8-CD45RO+ cells were sorted as the memory CD4+ T cells. The source material was memory CD4+ T cells from blood. The sequence was obtained from an adult in good health and CMV-seronegative.

Here the CDR3 DNA reads TGTGCCAGCAGTTTATCTAATAAAGGCACAGATACGCAGTATTTT. Its translation: CASSLSNKGTDTQYF. The rearrangement uses TRBV27 and TRBJ2-3; unclear D gene. The V end was cut by 0 bases, the J end by 1 base, with 8 bases between. CDR1 is MNHEY, CDR2 SMNVEV, per germline (reference sequence). The CDR3 runs 15 residues.